Sequencing of this T cell receptor (beta chain) was carried out in a study of vaccination effects on CD4 cells after COVID-19. The assay was immunoSEQ multiplex PCR, and TCRdb's table has in-frame clones only and misses some. The sample lists about 28,000 clones; more than 60% were seen once. Turning to this clone: Its antigen is not identified.

Germline V CDR1 and CDR2: LNHNV, YYDKDF (reference sequence). This CDR3 has 15 residues. Trimming left V 1 base short and J 4 bases short, with 13 bases between. With the ViraFEST assay, the study expanded antigen-specific CD4+ T cells using viral peptide pools, then sequenced them. It was after 10 days of culture that CD4+ T cells were isolated. Vaccination of participants consisted of two doses of either the BNT162b2 or mRNA-1273 vaccine. Both day 3 and day 7 saw half the medium replaced with IL-2 medium. General study findings and limits: Infection-derived and vaccine-derived clones contracted markedly late after vaccination.

This chain links TRBV15 with TRBJ1-1; possible D gene TRBD1, 5 bases. The starting material was CD4+ T cells from PBMCs cultured with HCoV-NL63 spike peptides, obtained after COVID-19 vaccination. This sequence originates from a human donor who received a COVID-19 vaccine. CDR3 sequence reads: CATSRARAGSTEAFF. CDR3 sequence (DNA): TGTGCCACCAGCAGAGCCAGGGCCGGGAGCACTGAAGCTTTCTTT.